Included here is one T cell receptor beta chain sequence, with context. The sample originates from a study of control samples from healthy donors and cancer patients. TCRdb's copy holds only in-frame clones and misses some; the assay was immunoSEQ multiplex PCR. The table has about 140,000 clones, roughly 90% seen once; the top ten hold about 11%. V lost 6 bases to trimming and J lost 4 bases; unmatched junction nucleotides: 7. Per the germline V gene, CDR1 is LNHDA and CDR2 is SQIVND (reference sequence). The CDR3 is 14 residues long. The specimen sequenced was blood. The J gene is TRBJ1-1, the V gene TRBV19; 8 bases fit TRBD1. The TCR sequence derives from a man younger than 45 in good health. As DNA, the CDR3 is TGTGCCAGTAGCCGACAGGGGATGGGCACTGAAGCTTTCTTT. It codes for CASSRQGMGTEAFF.